These 4 T cell receptor beta chains originate from one sample sequenced in a study of cytomegalovirus exposure and HLA in healthy donors. Primers: 60 Vbeta forward and 13 Jbeta reverse. The method was immunoSEQ multiplex PCR; TCRdb's version includes in-frame clones alone and lacks a portion of them. The sample has 59,000 or so clones, over 75% seen once; the top ten hold about 10%. Sequencing was done on a sample of PBMCs. The receptors were sampled from a female donor in good health and CMV-seronegative.

J is TRBJ2-7 and V is TRBV7-8; 11 bases match TRBD2. The CDR3 contains 14 residues. After removal of 5 bases from V and 3 bases from J, the junction contained 3 bases not matched to a gene. Germline values: CDR1 SGHVS, CDR2 FQNEAQ. The CDR3: CASSVGLAGYEQYF. The CDR3 bases are TGTGCCAGCAGCGTCGGACTAGCGGGCTACGAGCAGTACTTC.

The chain couples TRBV28 to TRBJ2-7; 8 bases align to TRBD1. After removal of 3 bases from V and 3 bases from J, the junction contained 4 bases not matched to a gene. This CDR3 comprises 14 residues. CDR1 and CDR2 (germline): MDHEN, SYDVKM. The CDR3, as DNA: TGTGCCAGCAGTTTGCCCGGACAGGGCTACGAGCAGTACTTC. It translates to CASSLPGQGYEQYF. The whole variable domain, remainder taken from reference TRBV28 and TRBJ2-7, is DVKVTQSSRYLVKRTGEKVFLECVQDMDHENMFWYRQDPGLGLRLIYFSYDVKMKEKGDIPEGYSVSREKKERFSLILESASTNQTSMYLCASSLPGQGYEQYFGPGTRLTVT.

V and J are TRBV7-8 and TRBJ2-5; perhaps TRBD2 as D (5 bases). The CDR3 contains 14 residues. The germline V gene encodes CDR1 SGHVS and CDR2 FQNEAQ. Trimming cost V 7 bases and J 3 bases, with 15 bases left between them. DNA for the CDR3: TGTGCCAGCATCTGGCGACCGAGGGAAGAGACCCAGTACTTC. This translates into CASIWRPREETQYF.

V and J are TRBV28 and TRBJ1-6; 7 bases are a match to TRBD1. V gave up 10 bases and J gave up 8 bases; unmatched junction bases: 8. The germline V gene encodes CDR1 MDHEN and CDR2 SYDVKM. The CDR3 has 13 amino acids. The DNA for the CDR3 is TGTGCCATTCTTCGGGACAGATATTCACCCCTCCACTTT. This sequence encodes CAILRDRYSPLHF.